Here is one TCR beta chain with its context. In the original analysis: Estimates of nucleated cell counts were drawn from the amplification of reference gene primers. Clones were sequenced by immunoSEQ multiplex PCR, and TCRdb holds only the in-frame ones, with some missing. For V, J and clone size, that table is used; D and trimming come from the DNA. Of nearly 100,000 clones listed, roughly 90% are singletons. The data are from a study of blood T cell repertoires in COVID-19. Study-wide context: Acute and convalescent COVID-19 specimens originated in the United States, Italy and Spain. From T cells, B-cell-depleted T cells, or PBMCs came the material, which was cDNA or gDNA.

V lost 4 bases to trimming and J lost 8 bases; unmatched junction nucleotides: 15. Per the germline V gene, CDR1 is MNHEY and CDR2 is SVGEGT. The CDR3 is 17 residues long. The sequence came from a man older than 75 with acute or convalescent COVID-19. V is TRBV6-2 or TRBV6-3 and J is TRBJ2-1; 9 positions match TRBD2. Material for sequencing was peripheral blood. In DNA, the CDR3 is TGTGCCAGCAGTTCCTACTTATCGCGGGAGGGCGGGGATGAGCAGTTCTTC. It is translated as CASSSYLSREGGDEQFF.